A single T cell receptor beta chain is shown here with its context. No antigen is known for it. No qualities accompany the bases; no much larger clone lies one base away. The sample is drawn from a study of CD8 T cells in ankylosing spondylitis (dated by TCRdb to 2015 to 2018). About the study as a whole: T cell receptor beta repertoires were profiled in healthy donors and ankylosing spondylitis patients so that disease-linked TCR variants could be found. Peripheral blood was sampled, and synovial fluid was additionally collected from ankylosing spondylitis patients. The full study cohort comprised about 24 ankylosing spondylitis patients and over a hundred healthy donors. Overall study results and their limits: Significant enrichment of the disease-linked clones was reported in matched synovial fluid samples from ankylosing spondylitis patients. Some of the motif variants had been reported before in the synovial fluid and blood of reactive arthritis patients, a finding that suggests common disease-initiation mechanisms. A CD8+ phenotype was shown by the disease-linked clones, which were found at relatively low frequencies in peripheral blood. A TCR beta motif made up of under ten highly homologous amino acid variants appeared to be characteristic of blood from ankylosing spondylitis patients.

CDR1 and CDR2, looked up from the germline V gene (reference sequence), are DFQATT and SNEGSKA. The junction carries 10 bases between V and J, which are trimmed by 1 base and 7 bases respectively. The CDR3 covers 13 residues, taking in both the cysteine and the phenylalanine. Left in the record is the CDR3 DNA by itself, 39 bases read in frame from the first base. Sequenced using an Illumina HiSeq 2500. Quantitative 5'-RACE with molecular barcodes was used to prepare TCR beta libraries. The study's processing was this. To identify disease-linked TCR variants, a new computational method was used, one built on a probabilistic model of VDJ rearrangement. TCRdb ran its own pipeline on the public reads, namely fastp trimming at Q25 and MiXCR clone calling, and kept in-frame beta chains. Rows merge per CDR3 protein into single entries with the most common DNA and genes. The V and J calls here are based on TCRdb, not the publication. This sample has some 350,000 distinct CDR3 sequences in its table, and roughly 14% of those were observed once. The ten largest clones capture around 0.99% of the sample.

What was sequenced was blood, either unsorted or a sorted T cell fraction (not recorded which). This sequence uses TRBV20-1 and TRBJ2-2; 6 matching bases give a weak D call of TRBD2. This clonotype was sampled from a male donor with ankylosing spondylitis or in good health (not recorded which). The bases are TGCAGTGCTAGAGGACTAGAGGACGGGGAGCTGTTTTTT. Translation gives CSARGLEDGELFF.